This passage covers 32 T cell receptor beta chains from one sample sequenced in a study of PD-1 blockade in classical Hodgkin lymphoma. Every patient experienced relapse after autologous stem cell transplantation, and brentuximab vedotin exposure varied. Assay used: immunoSEQ multiplex PCR; TCRdb lists only in-frame clones, some missing. The sample lists around 28,000 clones, approximately 66% occurring once. The sequences come from peripheral blood mononuclear cells (PBMCs), collected before the second cycle of nivolumab. Receptor source: a human donor with classical Hodgkin lymphoma.

This chain connects TRBV10-2 to TRBJ2-6; 9 positions agree with TRBD1. Germline V gives CDR1 WSHSY, CDR2 SAAADI. V was pared by 3 bases and J by 4 bases, with 16 bases of the junction left unmatched. The CDR3 runs to 20 residues. The CDR3 region has the DNA TGCGCCAGCAGTGACTCCGTCGGGACAGGGTACGAGCCAGGGGCCAACGTCCTGACTTTC. Residues: CASSDSVGTGYEPGANVLTF.

This clone was picked up one time. The chain employs TRBV6-6 and TRBJ1-2; 9 bases line up with TRBD1. The germline V gene encodes CDR1 MNHNY and CDR2 SVGAGI (reference sequence). The CDR3 contains 13 residues. Germline trimming cut 6 bases from V and 2 bases from J; bases unmatched to any gene: 1. The DNA for the CDR3 is TGTGCCAGCAGGGACAGGGGAAACTATGGCTACACCTTC. This encodes CASRDRGNYGYTF.

This rearrangement joins TRBV28 to TRBJ2-5, with a possible D match to TRBD2 (6 bases). Trimming removed 3 bases at V and 1 base at J, with 15 bases between. CDR1 is MDHEN, CDR2 SYDVKM, per germline. The CDR3 is 16 residues long. The CDR3 loop is CASSFPSGRSQETQYF. In DNA form, the CDR3 reads TGTGCCAGCAGTTTCCCGAGCGGGCGTTCCCAAGAGACCCAGTACTTC.

This clone has just one count. This chain links TRBV5-1 with TRBJ1-5, with D unclear. Trimming pared 0 bases from V and 4 bases from J, leaving 8 bases between. The CDR3 loop spans 14 amino acids. Germline V gives CDR1 SGHRS, CDR2 YFSETQ. CDR3: CASSLVGENQPQHF. Here the CDR3 DNA reads TGCGCCAGCAGCTTGGTTGGGGAAAATCAGCCCCAGCATTTT.

This clone was observed a handful of times. The genes are TRBV7-2 and TRBJ2-2, with 12 bases identical to TRBD2. The CDR3 spans 17 residues. J gave up 9 bases and V 1 base, and 9 bases lay outside the gene matches. Germline assignment: CDR1 SGHTA and CDR2 FQGNSA. The CDR3 sequence: CASSLGSSGRAPRELFF. CDR3 nucleotide sequence: TGTGCCAGCAGCTTAGGGTCTAGCGGGAGGGCCCCCAGGGAGCTGTTTTTT. The full variable domain, rest sourced from reference TRBV7-2 and TRBJ2-2, is GAGVSQSPSNKVTEKGKDVELRCDPISGHTALYWYRQSLGQGLEFLIYFQGNSAPDKSGLPSDRFSAERTGGSVSTLTIQRTQQEDSAVYLCASSLGSSGRAPRELFFGEGSRLTVL.

J is TRBJ2-5 and V is TRBV2, with 11 positions matching TRBD1. V lost 7 bases to trimming and J lost 4 bases; unmatched junction nucleotides: 5. This CDR3 has 14 residues. Germline CDR1 is SNHLY and CDR2 is FYNNEI. The CDR3: CASKGQGAPETQYF. The CDR3 DNA follows: TGTGCCAGCAAAGGACAGGGGGCGCCAGAGACCCAGTACTTC.

The chain recombines TRBV7-2 with TRBJ2-7; 7 positions match TRBD2. The CDR3 extends over 16 amino acids. V shed 1 base, J shed 5 bases, and the junction held 11 bases outside the gene matches. Germline CDR1 is SGHTA and CDR2 is FQGNSA. The CDR3: CASSLGGAGALDEQYF. The CDR3 coding sequence is TGTGCCAGCAGCTTAGGTGGGGCGGGAGCTTTGGACGAGCAGTACTTC.

V usage is TRBV7-2 and J usage is TRBJ1-1; maybe TRBD1 (5 bases). Germline CDR1 is SGHTA and CDR2 is FQGNSA. V gave up 0 bases and J gave up 2 bases, with 16 bases separating them. CDR3 size: 17 residues. In DNA form, the CDR3 reads TGTGCCAGCAGCTTAGCGACAAGGAACAGGCGAAACACTGAAGCTTTCTTT. Protein sequence: CASSLATRNRRNTEAFF.

The sample holds a few counts of this clone. V gene TRBV27 combines with J gene TRBJ1-5; a possible D gene is TRBD1 (6 bases). Germline V gene lookup returns CDR1 MNHEY and CDR2 SMNVEV (reference sequence). V was clipped by 6 bases and J by 5 bases, with 17 bases between them. This CDR3 contains 15 residues. CDR3 sequence (DNA): TGTGCCAGCAGCTTTGGCCAGGGGACACATCAGCCCCAGCATTTT. This gives the protein CASSFGQGTHQPQHF.

CDR3 sequence reads: CASSGQTGPEKLFF. As DNA, the CDR3 is TGTGCCAGCAGCGGTCAGACAGGGCCAGAAAAACTGTTTTTT. The genes are TRBV7-2 and TRBJ1-4, with TRBD1 matching 7 bases. V dropped 5 bases and J dropped 8; count of bases not matched to a gene: 8. Germline assignment: CDR1 SGHTA and CDR2 FQGNSA. The CDR3 runs 14 residues.

CDR3 protein: CASSRLTGSYEQYF. Here the CDR3 DNA reads TGTGCCAGCAGCCGCCTGACGGGATCGTACGAGCAGTACTTC. This rearrangement joins TRBV28 to TRBJ2-7; D possibly corresponds to TRBD2 (5 bases). Germline-derived CDR1 and CDR2 are MDHEN and SYDVKM. This CDR3 has 14 amino acids. Trimming stripped 6 bases from V and 4 bases from J, with 16 bases between. The variable domain in full, completed from reference TRBV28 and TRBJ2-7, reads DVKVTQSSRYLVKRTGEKVFLECVQDMDHENMFWYRQDPGLGLRLIYFSYDVKMKEKGDIPEGYSVSREKKERFSLILESASTNQTSMYLCASSRLTGSYEQYFGPGTRLTVT.

This chain connects TRBV9 to TRBJ2-7; 10 bases line up with TRBD2. After removal of 3 bases from V and 5 bases from J, the junction contained 8 bases not matched to a gene. The CDR3 spans 15 residues. Looked up from germline, CDR1 is SGDLS and CDR2 is YYNGEE. The CDR3 DNA sequence: TGTGCCAGCAGCGCAGCACCGGGACTAGCGAACGAGCAGTACTTC. Translated, it gives CASSAAPGLANEQYF.

The rearrangement joins TRBV27 to TRBJ2-1, with D unclear. The CDR3 consists of 14 residues. Germline V CDR1 and CDR2: MNHEY, SMNVEV (reference sequence). The ends were cut back, 6 bases at V and 11 bases at J, with 20 bases in the middle. This chain's CDR3 is CASRPPDPLEKQFF. The CDR3 nucleotides read TGTGCCAGCAGGCCTCCCGACCCTCTCGAGAAGCAGTTCTTC.

This clone was observed a handful of times. J is TRBJ2-7 and V is TRBV7-9; D possibly corresponds to TRBD1 (5 bases). The CDR3 has 17 residues. Germline V gene data show CDR1 as SEHNR and CDR2 as FQNEAQ (reference sequence). V was trimmed by 0 bases and J by 4 bases, leaving 19 bases between them. CDR3 in amino acids: CASSLAGLLTTSYEQYF. The CDR3 DNA is TGTGCCAGCAGCTTAGCGGGGCTCCTAACGACCAGTTACGAGCAGTACTTC.

This chain connects TRBV7-8 to TRBJ1-1, with D possibly matching TRBD1 (5 bases). Per the germline V gene, CDR1 is SGHVS and CDR2 is FQNEAQ. V lost 5 bases and J 7 bases, leaving 17 bases between the germline ends. This CDR3 has 14 amino acids. The CDR3 DNA is TGTGCCAGCAGCCCCCGGGACCAGGTTATTGAAGCTTTCTTT. Protein product: CASSPRDQVIEAFF.

The V gene is TRBV4-3, the J gene TRBJ2-2; D may correspond to TRBD1 or TRBD2 (5 bases each). The CDR3 is 17 residues long. Germline V CDR1 and CDR2: LGHNA, YSLEER. The ends were cut back, 2 bases at V and 0 bases at J, with 13 bases in the middle. CDR3 nucleotide sequence: TGCGCCAGCAGCCAATCGAGGGGTCTCCCGAACACCGGGGAGCTGTTTTTT. Translating gives CASSQSRGLPNTGELFF.

Notes on this clone: The junction shows a germline mismatch at one end, possibly a read error. The chain recombines TRBV5-4 with TRBJ1-5; D ambiguous. The CDR3 runs 15 residues. Germline lookup yields CDR1 SGHNT and CDR2 YYREEE (reference sequence). CDR3 nucleotides: TGCGCCAGCAGCCAAGATAGTCACCTAGGCCAGCCCCAGCATTTT. This sequence encodes CASSQDSHLGQPQHF.

The rearrangement links TRBV28 to TRBJ1-1; D remains ambiguous. The V and J ends lost 6 bases and 1 base respectively, with 15 bases between them. Germline V CDR1 and CDR2: MDHEN, SYDVKM. This CDR3 region has 15 residues. As DNA, the CDR3 is TGTGCCAGCAGCCGAAATAAGGGAGGGAACACTGAAGCTTTCTTT. Translating gives CASSRNKGGNTEAFF.

The chain employs TRBV7-3 and TRBJ2-2; D is unclear. Germline V gives CDR1 SGHTA, CDR2 FQGTGA. V dropped 6 bases and J dropped 6 bases, with 14 bases sitting between them. This CDR3 is 14 amino acids long. CDR3 region: CASRQEASSGELFF. DNA of the CDR3: TGTGCCAGCAGGCAAGAGGCGAGTTCCGGGGAGCTGTTTTTT.

V usage is TRBV4-3 and J usage is TRBJ1-2; 8 positions match TRBD1. CDR3 length: 15 residues. Germline-derived CDR1 and CDR2 are LGHNA and YSLEER. The V segment lost 0 bases and the J segment 4 bases; nucleotides outside the gene matches: 4. CDR3 bases: TGCGCCAGCAGCCAAGATTTAACAGGGGGCTATGGCTACACCTTC. Translation: CASSQDLTGGYGYTF.

The V gene is TRBV2, the J gene TRBJ2-1; 8 bases are a match to TRBD2. Germline-derived CDR1 and CDR2 are SNHLY and FYNNEI. With 9 bases clipped from V and 4 bases from J, the junction kept 5 bases outside the gene matches. This CDR3 has 13 amino acids. The CDR3 sequence: CARGTSGYNEQFF. The CDR3 DNA is TGTGCCAGAGGGACTAGTGGGTACAATGAGCAGTTCTTC.

Concerning this clone: In the same sample, other DNA sequences code for this CDR3. The chain links TRBV19 to TRBJ1-3; 8 bases agree with TRBD1. The CDR3 contains 14 residues. The germline V gene encodes CDR1 LNHDA and CDR2 SQIVND (reference sequence). The J segment lost 2 bases and the V segment lost 3 bases, leaving 0 bases of the junction unmatched. CDR3 DNA sequence: TGTGCCAGTAGTATCAGGGGGCCTGGAAACACCATATATTTT. As protein: CASSIRGPGNTIYF.

CDR3 region: CASSLGDRGNQPQHF. CDR3 bases: TGTGCCAGCAGCTTGGGGGACAGGGGCAATCAGCCCCAGCATTTT. V usage is TRBV5-6 and J usage is TRBJ1-5; 9 positions match TRBD1. The CDR3 contains 15 residues. V dropped 0 bases and J dropped 2; count of bases not matched to a gene: 0. The V gene's germline CDR1 is SGHDT and CDR2 YYEEEE.

The V call is TRBV29-1, the J call TRBJ1-2; D perhaps matches TRBD1 (6 bases). This CDR3 spans 16 amino acids. V gave up 4 bases and J gave up 2 bases, with 20 bases separating them. Germline V gives CDR1 SQVTM, CDR2 ANQGSEA. The chain's CDR3 is CSVAGSSGEGNYGYTF. The CDR3 bases are TGCAGCGTTGCGGGGTCCTCAGGGGAAGGGAACTATGGCTACACCTTC.

The rearrangement uses TRBV19 and TRBJ1-2; D possibly corresponds to TRBD1 (6 bases). Germline-derived CDR1 and CDR2 are LNHDA and SQIVND (reference sequence). Trimming cost V 8 bases and J 5 bases, with 15 bases left between them. This CDR3 is built from 13 residues. The CDR3 loop reads CASSQGRSYGYTF. The DNA for the CDR3 is TGTGCCAGTTCACAGGGCAGGAGTTATGGCTACACCTTC.

This chain joins TRBV28 and TRBJ2-3, with 8 nucleotides matching TRBD2. CDR3 length: 18 residues. V shed 8 bases and J 1 base; nucleotides not matched to a gene: 17. Germline loops: CDR1 MDHEN, CDR2 SYDVKM. The chain's CDR3 is CASATPLSGGVGTDTQYF. The CDR3 nucleotides read TGTGCCAGCGCCACCCCCTTATCCGGGGGGGTCGGCACAGATACGCAGTATTTT.

The chain links TRBV6-6 to TRBJ2-1; the D gene is possibly TRBD2 (5 bases). V lost 1 base, J lost 9 bases, and 7 bases lay in between. CDR1 is MNHNY, CDR2 SVGAGI, per germline (reference sequence). This CDR3 is 12 amino acids long. CDR3 sequence (DNA): TGTGCCAGCAGTTACTTCGGGATTGAGCAGTTCTTC. It translates to CASSYFGIEQFF.

The rearrangement uses TRBV5-1 and TRBJ2-5, with unresolved D. CDR1 is SGHRS, CDR2 YFSETQ, per germline. The CDR3 runs to 14 residues. V lost 7 bases and J lost 5, with 18 bases in between. The CDR3 nucleotides read TGCGCCAGCCGTGTTATCGGGCCGGGCGAGACCCAGTACTTC. Its translation: CASRVIGPGETQYF.

The chain links TRBV10-2 to TRBJ1-2, with D tentatively TRBD1 (6 bases). The CDR3 contains 12 residues. The germline V and J ends were trimmed by 7 bases and 7 bases, with 13 bases remaining between them. In germline, CDR1 is WSHSY, CDR2 SAAADI. The CDR3 DNA sequence: TGCGCCAGCACCTCTGAGGGGGGTGGCTACACCTTC. Its translation is CASTSEGGGYTF.

This clone was found once. V usage is TRBV25-1 and J usage is TRBJ1-2; D is unclear. The V gene's germline CDR1 is MGHDK and CDR2 SYGVNS. This CDR3 region has 15 residues. V lost 1 base, J lost 5 bases, and 14 bases lay in between. The DNA of the CDR3 is TGTGCCAGCAGTGAATCTCGGGCAGGTTCATATGGCTACACCTTC. Translation: CASSESRAGSYGYTF.

CDR3 in amino acids: CASSLGVQISQPQHF. The DNA of the CDR3 is TGTGCCAGCAGCTTGGGAGTCCAGATATCTCAGCCCCAGCATTTT. The rearrangement links TRBV7-8 to TRBJ1-5; D is unclear. Looked up from germline, CDR1 is SGHVS and CDR2 is FQNEAQ. The CDR3 is made up of 15 amino acids. V lost 3 bases and J 6 bases, leaving 15 bases between the germline ends.

The chain has TRBV28 and TRBJ1-3; tentatively, D is TRBD1 (5 bases). Germline lookup yields CDR1 MDHEN and CDR2 SYDVKM. CDR3 size: 16 residues. Trimming pared 5 bases from V and 1 base from J, leaving 15 bases between. The DNA of the CDR3 is TGTGCCAGCAGTCTCCTGTGGGACTCTTCTGGAAACACCATATATTTT. Its translation: CASSLLWDSSGNTIYF.